This record looks at one T cell receptor (beta chain) sequence and its context. Its antigen is as yet unknown. V dropped 2 bases and J dropped 5; count of bases not matched to a gene: 6. Germline CDR1 MNHNS, CDR2 SASEGT. There are 16 residues in the CDR3. The data belong to a study of cytotoxic CD8 clonotypes in ibrutinib-treated CLL. Study-level background: Responses: roughly 25 partial, 2 complete; after median roughly 68 months, around 14 stayed remitted, some twelve progressed. Study-level results: The public clonotypes identified were infrequent and showed contraction or stability on treatment. Relative to age-matched healthy donors, clonality at baseline was higher, and it tracked circulating CD8+ T-cell counts.

The protocol was immunoSEQ multiplex PCR, while the TCRdb copy is restricted to in-frame clones and leaves out a portion. Among 9,000 to 13,000 clones listed, around three quarters were seen once. Library input was roughly 1.9 micrograms of DNA from cryopreserved PBMCs. Source: PBMCs, taken at disease progression, from a patient treated with ibrutinib. The chain employs TRBV6-1 and TRBJ2-7, with TRBD2 matching 13 bases. The source is a human donor with chronic lymphocytic leukemia. CDR3 sequence: CASSELLAGGLDEQYF. The CDR3 region has the DNA TGTGCCAGCAGTGAACTACTAGCGGGAGGGCTTGACGAGCAGTACTTC.